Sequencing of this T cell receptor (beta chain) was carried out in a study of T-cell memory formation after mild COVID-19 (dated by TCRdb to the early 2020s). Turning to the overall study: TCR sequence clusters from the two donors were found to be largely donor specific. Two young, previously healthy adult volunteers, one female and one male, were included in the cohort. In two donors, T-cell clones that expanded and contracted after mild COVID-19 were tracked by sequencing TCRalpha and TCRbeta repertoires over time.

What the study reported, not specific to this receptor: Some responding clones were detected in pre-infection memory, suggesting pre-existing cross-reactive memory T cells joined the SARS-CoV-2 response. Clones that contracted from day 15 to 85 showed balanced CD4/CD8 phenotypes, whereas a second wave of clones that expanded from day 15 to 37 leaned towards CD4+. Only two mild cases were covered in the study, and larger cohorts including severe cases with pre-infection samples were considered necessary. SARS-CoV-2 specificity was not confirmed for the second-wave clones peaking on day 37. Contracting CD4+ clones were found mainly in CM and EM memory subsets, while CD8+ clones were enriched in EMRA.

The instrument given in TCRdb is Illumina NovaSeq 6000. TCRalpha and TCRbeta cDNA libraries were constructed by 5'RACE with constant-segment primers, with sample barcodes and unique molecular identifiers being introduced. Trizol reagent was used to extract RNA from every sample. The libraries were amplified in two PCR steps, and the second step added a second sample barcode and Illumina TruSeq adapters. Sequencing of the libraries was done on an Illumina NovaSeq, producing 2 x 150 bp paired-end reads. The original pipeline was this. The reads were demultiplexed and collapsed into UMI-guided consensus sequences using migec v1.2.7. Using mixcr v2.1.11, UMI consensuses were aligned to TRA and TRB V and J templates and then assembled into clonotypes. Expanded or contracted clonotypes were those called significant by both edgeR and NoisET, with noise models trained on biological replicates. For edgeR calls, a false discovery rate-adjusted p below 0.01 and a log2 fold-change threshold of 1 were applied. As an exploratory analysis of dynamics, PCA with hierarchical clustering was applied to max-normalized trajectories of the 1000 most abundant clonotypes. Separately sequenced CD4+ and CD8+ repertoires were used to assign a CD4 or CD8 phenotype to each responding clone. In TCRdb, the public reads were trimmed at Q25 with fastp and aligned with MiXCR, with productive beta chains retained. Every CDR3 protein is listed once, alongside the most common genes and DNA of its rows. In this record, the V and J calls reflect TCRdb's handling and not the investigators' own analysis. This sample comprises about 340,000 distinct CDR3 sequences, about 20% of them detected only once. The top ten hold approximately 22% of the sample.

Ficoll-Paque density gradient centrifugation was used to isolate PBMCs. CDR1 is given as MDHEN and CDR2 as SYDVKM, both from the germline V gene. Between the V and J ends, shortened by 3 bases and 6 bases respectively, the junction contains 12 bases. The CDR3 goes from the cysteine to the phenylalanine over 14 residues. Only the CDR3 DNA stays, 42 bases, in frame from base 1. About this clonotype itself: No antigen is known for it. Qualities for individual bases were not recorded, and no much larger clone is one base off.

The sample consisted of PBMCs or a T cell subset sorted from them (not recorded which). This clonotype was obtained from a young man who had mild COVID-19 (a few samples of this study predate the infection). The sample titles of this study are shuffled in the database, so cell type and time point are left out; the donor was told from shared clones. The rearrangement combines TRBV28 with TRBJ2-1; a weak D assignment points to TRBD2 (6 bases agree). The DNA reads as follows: TGTGCCAGCAGTTTCGGACGGGGGTCCAATGAGCAGTTCTTC. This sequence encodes CASSFGRGSNEQFF.